This entry lists 27 T cell receptor beta chains sequenced from one sample in a study of cytomegalovirus exposure and HLA in healthy donors. The PCR used 60 Vbeta and 13 Jbeta primers. The method was immunoSEQ multiplex PCR; TCRdb's version includes in-frame clones alone and lacks a portion of them. There are roughly 150,000 clones in the sample; over 75% occur only once, and around 6.1% lies in the top ten. Sequencing was performed on PBMCs. The receptor source for this set is a man aged 25-45 years in good health and CMV-seropositive.

V gene TRBV10-2 combines with J gene TRBJ1-3; D may be TRBD1 (5 bases). CDR3 length: 13 amino acids. Germline V CDR1 and CDR2: WSHSY, SAAADI. Between the trimmed V and J ends, which lost 7 bases and 4 bases, there was a span of 11 bases. CDR3 loop: CASMGEDGNTIYF. CDR3 coding DNA: TGCGCCAGCATGGGGGAGGACGGAAACACCATATATTTT.

The CDR3 protein is CASSLGTSGTSTDTQYF. Here the CDR3 DNA reads TGCGCCAGCAGCTTGGGGACTAGCGGGACCAGCACAGATACGCAGTATTTT. This chain connects TRBV5-1 to TRBJ2-3, with TRBD2 matching over 12 bases. After removal of 0 bases from V and 0 bases from J, the junction contained 2 bases not matched to a gene. This CDR3 has 17 amino acids. Germline V lookup: CDR1 SGHRS, CDR2 YFSETQ.

In its sample, this clone was seen once. The chain carries TRBV5-6 and TRBJ1-3; the D gene is possibly TRBD1 (5 bases). The ends were cut back, 4 bases at V and 0 bases at J, with 14 bases in the middle. Per the germline V gene, CDR1 is SGHDT and CDR2 is YYEEEE. The CDR3 consists of 16 residues. The CDR3 is CASSPSGLRSGNTIYF. CDR3 coding DNA: TGTGCCAGCAGCCCCTCGGGACTCCGCTCTGGAAACACCATATATTTT.

Points on this clone: The sample contains more than one DNA sequence encoding this CDR3. V is TRBV25-1 and J is TRBJ1-2; the match to TRBD1 covers 11 bases. Germline V gene data show CDR1 as MGHDK and CDR2 as SYGVNS. The CDR3 has 15 amino acids. The V segment lost 3 bases and the J segment 8 bases; nucleotides outside the gene matches: 8. CDR3 in DNA: TGTGCCAGCAGTGATACCGGACAGGGGGCGAGAGGCTACACCTTC. Protein: CASSDTGQGARGYTF.

The chain uses TRBV9 and TRBJ1-5; TRBD1 might be the D (6 bases). The germline CDR1 and CDR2 sequences are SGDLS and YYNGEE. The CDR3 has 14 amino acids. V was cut by 3 bases and J by 8 bases, with 15 bases left in between. DNA for the CDR3: TGTGCCAGCAGCGAGACAGGCCTCGGGGAGCCCCAGCATTTT. Translated, it gives CASSETGLGEPQHF.

The rearrangement links TRBV5-1 to TRBJ2-7; 8 nucleotides match TRBD2. The CDR3 runs 15 residues. Germline V gene data show CDR1 as SGHRS and CDR2 as YFSETQ. V was pared by 0 bases and J by 4 bases, with 6 bases of the junction left unmatched. CDR3: CASSLGGGTFYEQYF. CDR3 in DNA: TGCGCCAGCAGCTTGGGCGGGGGGACTTTTTACGAGCAGTACTTC.

This clone was observed a few times. The chain has TRBV5-6 and TRBJ2-7; no firm D call. Germline CDR1 reads SGHDT; CDR2 reads YYEEEE. CDR3 length: 14 residues. The V and J ends lost 0 bases and 1 base respectively, with 8 bases between them. The CDR3 nucleotides are TGTGCCAGCAGCTTGGCTCAGTATTCCTACGAGCAGTACTTC. The encoded protein is CASSLAQYSYEQYF.

This rearrangement joins TRBV11-2 to TRBJ2-1, with D tentatively TRBD2 (6 bases). The CDR3 runs to 15 residues. V was shortened by 5 bases and J by 5 bases, with 16 bases between the two germline ends. Germline loops: CDR1 SGHAT, CDR2 FQNNGV. CDR3 in amino acids: CASSPHTGENNEQFF. CDR3 nucleotides: TGTGCCAGCAGCCCTCATACGGGGGAAAACAATGAGCAGTTCTTC.

J is TRBJ2-5 and V is TRBV29-1; 10 nucleotides match TRBD2. The CDR3 has 16 amino acids. Germline values: CDR1 SQVTM, CDR2 ANQGSEA. V was pared by 6 bases and J by 5 bases, with 15 bases of the junction left unmatched. The CDR3: CSVLWVGLAWEETQYF. DNA for the CDR3: TGCAGCGTCCTCTGGGTGGGACTAGCGTGGGAGGAGACCCAGTACTTC.

There are a few counts of this clone. An end of the junction does not agree with germline; a read error may underlie this. This sequence joins TRBV19 and TRBJ2-6; possibly TRBD1 for D (6 bases). The CDR3 totals 16 residues. Germline CDR1 and CDR2: LNHDA and SQIVND (reference sequence). CDR3 loop: CASSSTDRSGANGLTF. The CDR3 region has the DNA TGTGCCAGTAGCTCAACCGACAGGTCTGGGGCCAACGGCCTGACTTTC.

The rearrangement uses TRBV21-1 and TRBJ1-2; TRBD1, as called in the table, went unchecked against the DNA. TRBV21-1 is a documented pseudogene. CDR3 length: 18 residues. CDR3 amino acids: CASSKAHSRDSGNYGYTF. CDR3 DNA: TGTGCCAGCAGCAAAGCGCACTCACGGGACAGCGGTAACTATGGCTACACCTTC.

V gene TRBV7-2 combines with J gene TRBJ1-1; D unresolved. Germline CDR1 SGHTA, CDR2 FQGNSA. V shed 2 bases and J shed 1 base, with 11 bases lying between them. This CDR3 has 15 residues. The CDR3 DNA reads TGTGCCAGCAGCTTATTTGGTAGATCGAACACTGAAGCTTTCTTT. It is translated as CASSLFGRSNTEAFF.

This clone was observed once. The chain carries TRBV7-2 and TRBJ1-3; possible D gene TRBD1, 5 bases. Trimming shortened V by 2 bases and J by 3 bases, and 17 bases separated the two germline ends. Germline V gene data show CDR1 as SGHTA and CDR2 as FQGNSA. This CDR3 region has 17 residues. CDR3 protein: CASSLWWGGGSGNTIYF. Here the CDR3 DNA reads TGTGCCAGCAGCTTATGGTGGGGGGGTGGTAGTGGAAACACCATATATTTT. The complete variable domain, with remaining parts taken from reference TRBV7-2 and TRBJ1-3, reads GAGVSQSPSNKVTEKGKDVELRCDPISGHTALYWYRQSLGQGLEFLIYFQGNSAPDKSGLPSDRFSAERTGGSVSTLTIQRTQQEDSAVYLCASSLWWGGGSGNTIYFGEGSWLTVV.

For the CDR3, the DNA is TGTGCCAGCAGGGACAGGGAGAGGTACGAGCAGTACTTC. Amino acids: CASRDRERYEQYF. The rearrangement joins TRBV5-6 to TRBJ2-7, with 8 nucleotides matching TRBD1. Germline lookup yields CDR1 SGHDT and CDR2 YYEEEE. The J segment lost 4 bases and the V segment lost 5 bases, leaving 5 bases of the junction unmatched. CDR3 size: 13 residues.

The V call is TRBV6-5, the J call TRBJ1-5, with 10 nucleotides matching TRBD1. V lost 2 bases and J lost 7; bases outside the gene matches: 2. The length of the CDR3 is 14 residues. Germline V gene sequence: CDR1 MNHEY, CDR2 SVGAGI. As DNA, the CDR3 is TGTGCCAGCAGTTACACGACAGGGGGCCAGCCCCAGCATTTT. It is translated as CASSYTTGGQPQHF.

V gene TRBV9 combines with J gene TRBJ2-3; D call uncertain. Germline V lookup: CDR1 SGDLS, CDR2 YYNGEE. CDR3 length equals 15 residues. V was pared by 0 bases and J by 0 bases, with 8 bases between. The CDR3 loop is CASSVGAGSTDTQYF. The CDR3 DNA reads TGTGCCAGCAGCGTAGGGGCCGGTAGCACAGATACGCAGTATTTT.

The CDR3 reads CASSRQGRTEAFF. The CDR3 DNA is TGTGCCAGCAGTAGACAGGGGCGGACTGAAGCTTTCTTT. The chain couples TRBV6-5 to TRBJ1-1, with 8 bases lining up with TRBD1. Germline CDR1 is MNHEY and CDR2 is SVGAGI. V lost 5 bases, J lost 5 bases, and 4 bases stayed unmatched. The CDR3 loop spans 13 amino acids.

This chain joins TRBV7-2 and TRBJ2-3, with TRBD2 matching 7 bases. CDR1 is SGHTA and CDR2 is FQGNSA in the germline V gene. The CDR3 has 16 amino acids. The junction had 5 bases not matched to a gene; V was cut back by 0 bases and J by 2 bases. DNA for the CDR3: TGTGCCAGCAGCTTAGCGAAGCGGGACTACACAGATACGCAGTATTTT. It translates to CASSLAKRDYTDTQYF. The variable domain in full, with the rest retrieved from reference TRBV7-2 and TRBJ2-3, is GAGVSQSPSNKVTEKGKDVELRCDPISGHTALYWYRQSLGQGLEFLIYFQGNSAPDKSGLPSDRFSAERTGGSVSTLTIQRTQQEDSAVYLCASSLAKRDYTDTQYFGPGTRLTVL.

The V and J genes are TRBV18 and TRBJ2-2, with D perhaps TRBD1 (6 bases). Trimming removed 3 bases at V and 7 bases at J, with 18 bases between. Per germline, CDR1 KGHSH and CDR2 LQKENI. The CDR3 runs to 16 residues. The CDR3 DNA is TGTGCCAGCTCACCGCTTAACTCACAGGGCTACGGGGAGCTGTTTTTT. This sequence encodes CASSPLNSQGYGELFF.

The CDR3 DNA reads TGTGCCAGCAGTGTACTAGCGGGGCTCCAAGAGACCCAGTACTTC. Translated: CASSVLAGLQETQYF. This chain links TRBV2 with TRBJ2-5; 10 bases agree with TRBD2. J lost 1 base, V lost 4 bases, and 3 bases had no gene match. From germline, CDR1 is SNHLY and CDR2 FYNNEI. This CDR3 spans 15 amino acids.

The chain recombines TRBV9 with TRBJ1-1; TRBD1 might be the D (5 bases). V lost 1 base and J lost 0, with 13 bases in between. The CDR3 length is 16 residues. Germline V gene data show CDR1 as SGDLS and CDR2 as YYNGEE. The CDR3 spells CASSVTRGIMNTEAFF. The CDR3 bases are TGTGCCAGCAGCGTAACAAGGGGTATTATGAACACTGAAGCTTTCTTT.

J is TRBJ2-7 and V is TRBV7-6, with TRBD2 identical over 11 bases. The length of the CDR3 is 17 residues. Looked up from germline, CDR1 is SGHVS and CDR2 is FNYEAQ. Losses at the gene ends were 4 bases for V and 2 bases for J; bases not matched to a gene: 10. CDR3 amino acids: CASSSGTSGGDPYEQYF. CDR3 coding DNA: TGTGCCAGCAGCTCCGGGACTAGCGGAGGGGACCCCTACGAGCAGTACTTC.

This clone was detected once. This chain connects TRBV2 to TRBJ2-1; TRBD1 matches at 7 bases. V shed 4 bases, J shed 7 bases, and the junction held 7 bases outside the gene matches. This CDR3 contains 14 residues. Germline-derived CDR1 and CDR2 are SNHLY and FYNNEI. CDR3: CASSGTGRRNEQFF. CDR3 nucleotide sequence: TGTGCCAGCAGTGGGACAGGCCGAAGGAATGAGCAGTTCTTC.

This chain joins TRBV27 and TRBJ2-5, with D tentatively TRBD2 (6 bases). Germline CDR1 MNHEY, CDR2 SMNVEV (reference sequence). The CDR3 contains 13 residues. V lost 5 bases, J lost 11 bases, and 18 bases lay in between. The CDR3 coding sequence is TGTGCCAGCAGTCCTACAGGCCTTCGGGAGCAGTACTTC. This sequence encodes CASSPTGLREQYF.

The chain links TRBV10-1 to TRBJ2-7; 7 bases match TRBD2. Germline V gene data show CDR1 as WNHNN and CDR2 as SYGVQD (reference sequence). Losses at the gene ends were 4 bases for V and 5 bases for J; bases not matched to a gene: 17. This CDR3 spans 17 amino acids. Here the CDR3 DNA reads TGCGCCAGCAGTGGGGTGGCTAGCGCGGGAGTTTGTGACGAGCAGTACTTC. It codes for CASSGVASAGVCDEQYF.

The CDR3 protein is CASSFVARSSSESTYEQYF. In DNA, the CDR3 is TGTGCCAGCAGCTTTGTCGCACGGTCTAGCTCCGAGAGCACCTACGAGCAGTACTTC. The chain is built from TRBV7-2 and TRBJ2-7; tentative D call: TRBD2 (5 bases). CDR3 length: 19 amino acids. CDR1 is SGHTA and CDR2 is FQGNSA in the germline V gene. Trimming removed 3 bases at V and 2 bases at J, with 26 bases between.

The CDR3 sequence is CASSLLKGGDSPLHF. Here the CDR3 DNA reads TGTGCCAGCAGCTTACTGAAAGGGGGCGATTCACCCCTCCACTTT. The rearrangement joins TRBV7-9 to TRBJ1-6, with TRBD1 matching 7 bases. The CDR3 is made up of 15 amino acids. V was pared by 2 bases and J by 8 bases, with 6 bases of the junction left unmatched. Germline V CDR1 and CDR2: SEHNR, FQNEAQ (reference sequence).